Reported below is one T cell receptor beta chain. Sequenced by immunoSEQ multiplex PCR; TCRdb stores in-frame clones only, minus some. The table shows about 400,000 clones, with roughly 89% occurring only once. Germline CDR1 MNHNY, CDR2 SVGAGI (reference sequence). V was trimmed by 5 bases and J by 6 bases, leaving 22 bases between them. The CDR3 has 17 residues. This specimen belongs to a study of blood T cell repertoires in COVID-19. The chain uses TRBV6-6 and TRBJ2-2, with D hard to call. The receptor was derived from a woman aged 50 to 65 who had recovered from COVID-19. Material: PBMCs or T cells enriched from blood (not recorded which). This CDR3 is CASSPPPPATGPGELFF. In nucleotides, the CDR3 is TGTGCCAGCAGTCCCCCTCCCCCAGCAACGGGTCCCGGGGAGCTGTTTTTT.